These 4 T cell receptor beta chains came from one sample sequenced in a study of shared clonotypes between healthy human individuals. Clones were sequenced by immunoSEQ multiplex PCR, and TCRdb holds only the in-frame ones, with some missing. The repertoire consists of nearly 1 million clones, with 76% occurring once and the leading ten covering around 1.4%. Sequenced input: memory CD4+ T cells sorted from blood. Subset given: CD45RA-negative fraction. All receptors come from a man between 18 and 35 years old in good health.

This clone was observed at least ten times. Here the CDR3 DNA reads TGTGCCAGCACCTACCGGGATACAGGGGGGCGCGAGCAGTACTTC. Protein sequence: CASTYRDTGGREQYF. The chain has TRBV6-6 and TRBJ2-7; TRBD1 agrees at 8 bases. CDR1 MNHNY and CDR2 SVGAGI come from the germline V gene (reference sequence). There are 15 residues in the CDR3. V shed 7 bases and J 6 bases; nucleotides not matched to a gene: 14.

The V gene is TRBV5-6, the J gene TRBJ2-3; the D is unclear. V was shortened by 1 base and J by 10 bases, with 13 bases between the two germline ends. CDR1 and CDR2 (germline): SGHDT, YYEEEE. This CDR3 spans 13 amino acids. The CDR3 nucleotides are TGTGCCAGCAGCTTGTCGGGCAAAGAGTCGCAGTATTTT. It yields the protein CASSLSGKESQYF.

The sample holds a few counts of this clone. The V call is TRBV5-6, the J call TRBJ2-7; the D call may be TRBD1 or TRBD2 (5 bases each). Germline V gene lookup returns CDR1 SGHDT and CDR2 YYEEEE. The V gene lost 1 base and the J gene lost 4 bases, with 18 bases spanning the gap. CDR3 length: 16 amino acids. Here the CDR3 reads CASSLFGDVELYEQYF. CDR3 in DNA: TGTGCCAGCAGCTTGTTTGGGGACGTGGAACTATACGAGCAGTACTTC.

This clone showed up just once. The same CDR3 arises from other DNA sequences in this sample as well. The V gene is TRBV6-5, the J gene TRBJ2-5; the D gene is possibly TRBD2 (6 bases). Germline V lookup: CDR1 MNHEY, CDR2 SVGAGI. CDR3 size: 15 residues. V shed 2 bases and J shed 1 base, with 11 bases lying between them. The DNA of the CDR3 is TGTGCCAGCAGTTACGGCGGGGACCCCCAAGAGACCCAGTACTTC. This codes for CASSYGGDPQETQYF.